This TCR beta chain was identified during a study of CD8+CD57+ T cells in acquired aplastic anemia. Background on the study: Sorted CD4+ plus CD8+ cells gave DNA averaging 3.2 ug.

This clonotype has a count of ten or more. Its antigen is unidentified. Those patients picked for sequencing had displayed CD8+CD57+ cell expansion on flow cytometry. The template for TCR beta VDJ and CDR3 sequence profiling was genomic DNA. TCRdb used MiXCR to reprocess the reads, holding one entry per CDR3 protein. Of approximately 190,000 distinct CDR3 sequences detected, approximately 50% appear once; the ten largest clones hold around a tenth. General study points: Controls did not differ significantly from patients in CD8+ Simpson's diversity.

Germline V gene lookup returns CDR1 SGHAT and CDR2 FQNNGV. The CDR3 sequence is 14 residues long. With 5 bases clipped from V and 1 base from J, the junction kept 3 bases outside the gene matches. The sequencing input was sorted CD4+, CD8+, or CD8+CD57+ T cells (not recorded which) from PBMCs. This TCR was sampled from a human donor with aplastic anemia. The chain couples TRBV11-2 to TRBJ2-7; 9 bases are a match to TRBD1. The CDR3 spells CASSGQGSSYEQYF. CDR3 nucleotides: TGTGCCAGCAGCGGACAGGGGTCATCCTACGAGCAGTACTTC.